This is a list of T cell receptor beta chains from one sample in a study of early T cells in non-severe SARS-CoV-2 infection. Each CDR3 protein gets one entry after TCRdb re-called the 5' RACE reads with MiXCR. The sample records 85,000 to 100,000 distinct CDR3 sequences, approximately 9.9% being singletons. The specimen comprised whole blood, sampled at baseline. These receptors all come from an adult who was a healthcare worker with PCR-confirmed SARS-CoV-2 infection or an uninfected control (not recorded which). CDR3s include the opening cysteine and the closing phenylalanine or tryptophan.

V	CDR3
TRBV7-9	CASSDDRGLGKTQYF
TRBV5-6	CASSSWGNTIYF
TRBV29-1	CSGRKEKNTGELFF
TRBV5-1	CASGVEGTQYF
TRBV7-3	CASSPSGGPNTGELFF
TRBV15	CATSGALGASQETQYF
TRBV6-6	CASLRGNKNTEAFF
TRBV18	CASSPQGAGDTQYF
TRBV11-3	CASSLRLADSTGELFF
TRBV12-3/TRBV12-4	CASSSSGRENTEAFF
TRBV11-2	CASSLLRGRTHNEQFF
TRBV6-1	CASSAGTGEGYTF
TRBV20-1	CSAEPGADNEQFF
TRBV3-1	CASRNGPNTEAFF
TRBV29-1	CSALAGGPYEQYF
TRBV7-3	CASSSDPARELFF
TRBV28	CASSFPGVGREAFF
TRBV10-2	CASRNYGYTF
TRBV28	CASSTTSGGNTDTQYF
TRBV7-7	CASSLAPTGNTGELFF
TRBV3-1	CASSRTGGNEQYF
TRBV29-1	CSGNRGSGDTQYF
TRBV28	CASSSEDRGENF
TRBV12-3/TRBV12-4	CASSLLGGAKNIQYF
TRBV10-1	CASSKGSGVNQETQYF
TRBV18	CASSTGQGSLSNQPQHF
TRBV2	CASRAGTSGRALVAKNIQYF
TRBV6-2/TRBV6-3	CASSYVAGIGYTF
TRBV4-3	CASSPGNRGETQYF
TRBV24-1	CATGGQESTYNEQFF
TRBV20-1	CSAMGAGGPYEQYF
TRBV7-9	CASSLGGDGYTF
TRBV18	CASCTGGADNEQFF
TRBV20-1	CSARDVLAGADTQYF
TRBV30	CAWSVTPEKLFF
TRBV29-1	CSAVQGGGEKLFF
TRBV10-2	CASSDLGNEQFF
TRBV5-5	CASSQTGGTAFF
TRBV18	CASSPRSLVEQYF
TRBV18	CASSTRTEGYGYTF
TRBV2	CASSRQPATNEKLFF